The rows below give T cell receptor beta chains drawn from one sample of a study of blood T cells in healthy people across ages. In TCRdb, the 5' RACE reads were re-called with MiXCR into one record per CDR3 protein. The data contain 650,000 to 1,000,000 distinct CDR3 sequences, under 40% of them seen just once; the ten biggest clones take up over 10%. Sequencing input: blood. The receptors were sampled from a man between 18 and 29 years old in good health. Each CDR3 is given with its conserved first and last residue. A D gene is named only where the DNA matches it firmly. Some rows mark clone size as missing; the rest say once, few, many or name a class of expanded clone.

TRBJ2-7 | TRBV5-1 | - | - | CTSSLVGGTGSYEQYF | TGCACCAGCAGCTTGGTAGGGGGGACCGGCTCCTACGAGCAGTACTTC
TRBJ1-6 | TRBV12-3/TRBV12-4 | few | TRBD1 | CASSGQGFDSPLHF | TGTGCCAGCAGTGGACAGGGCTTTGATTCACCCCTCCACTTT
TRBJ1-1 | TRBV15 | - | TRBD1 | CATTLDRASEAFF | TGTGCCACCACCCTTGACAGGGCTTCTGAAGCTTTCTTT
TRBJ2-2 | TRBV20-1 | - | TRBD2 | CSARTSREVTGELFF | TGCAGTGCCCGGACTAGCCGGGAGGTCACCGGGGAGCTGTTTTTT
TRBJ1-2 | TRBV11-2 | few | - | CASKGIGGDGYTF | TGTGCCAGCAAGGGTATAGGAGGGGACGGCTACACCTTC
TRBJ2-7 | TRBV30 | - | - | CACNPSGQYSYEQYF | TGTGCCTGCAATCCATCGGGGCAGTACTCCTACGAGCAGTACTTC
TRBJ2-7 | TRBV5-1 | few | - | CASSLNAVDYEQYF | TGCGCCAGCAGCCTTAATGCGGTTGACTACGAGCAGTACTTC
TRBJ1-2 | TRBV27 | - | - | CASRTAGRNYGYTF | TGTGCCAGCAGGACTGCCGGGAGGAACTATGGCTACACCTTC
TRBJ2-5 | TRBV3-1 | - | - | CASSLALVETQYF | TGTGCCAGCAGCCTAGCGTTAGTAGAGACCCAGTACTTC
TRBJ1-5 | TRBV4-2 | few | - | CASSQDATSGGQPQHF | TGTGCCAGCAGCCAAGATGCAACCTCGGGGGGTCAGCCCCAGCATTTT
TRBJ2-2 | TRBV6-2/TRBV6-3 | few | - | CASGSGELFF | TGTGCCAGCGGGTCCGGGGAGCTGTTTTTT
TRBJ2-1 | TRBV4-3 | many | - | CASSQDGYREQFF | TGCGCCAGCAGCCAAGATGGGTACAGAGAGCAGTTCTTC
TRBJ1-5 | TRBV30 | - | - | CAWSSQGGQPQHF | TGTGCCTGGAGTTCACAGGGAGGTCAGCCCCAGCATTTT
TRBJ2-5 | TRBV2 | - | TRBD1 | CASSVGQTTGETQYF | TGTGCCAGCAGTGTGGGACAGACAACCGGGGAGACCCAGTACTTC
TRBJ1-5 | TRBV30 | few | - | CAWSGGGLNQPQHF | TGTGCCTGGAGTGGAGGAGGCCTCAATCAGCCCCAGCATTTT
TRBJ1-5 | TRBV7-2 | few | - | CASSLVPGKVDQPQHF | TGTGCCAGCAGCTTGGTTCCGGGGAAAGTTGATCAGCCCCAGCATTTT
TRBJ2-1 | TRBV6-2/TRBV6-3 | - | - | CASSYGPEQFF | TGTGCCAGCAGTTACGGTCCAGAGCAGTTCTTC
TRBJ2-1 | TRBV11-1 | few | TRBD2 | CASSSVSAGGLNEQFF | TGTGCCAGCAGCTCGGTGTCAGCGGGGGGGCTCAATGAGCAGTTCTTC
TRBJ1-1 | TRBV7-2 | - | TRBD1 | CASTRGAVDTEAFF | TGTGCCAGCACCAGGGGGGCGGTTGACACTGAAGCTTTCTTT
TRBJ1-6 | TRBV7-8 | - | TRBD1 | CASSLARDRGTSSYNSPPHF | TGTGCCAGCAGCTTAGCCCGGGACAGGGGAACCAGCTCCTATAATTCGCCCCCCCACTTT
TRBJ2-3 | TRBV20-1 | - | TRBD2 | CSARNAGLAGGSADTQYF | TGCAGTGCTAGAAATGCGGGACTAGCGGGGGGATCGGCAGATACGCAGTATTTT
TRBJ1-1 | TRBV5-6 | - | - | CASSVVVGSTKAFF | TGTGCCAGCAGCGTGGTTGTAGGGAGCACTAAAGCTTTCTTT
TRBJ2-1 | TRBV5-1 | - | TRBD2 | CASRPTREGEQFF | TGCGCCAGCAGGCCGACCAGGGAGGGCGAGCAGTTCTTC
TRBJ2-3 | TRBV5-5 | - | - | CASSLGTGPTYF | TGTGCCAGCAGCTTAGGTACAGGGCCTACGTATTTT